The 5 T cell receptor beta chains below all came from one sample that was sequenced in a study of beta chain features in type 1 diabetes. Regarding the study as a whole: Shorter TCRB CDR3s, moderately but significantly so, were found in Type 1 diabetes patients in all four CD4+ subsets.

What was sequenced were expressed TCRB transcripts, since all of the isolated RNA had been reverse transcribed. Sequenced by immunoSEQ multiplex PCR; TCRdb stores in-frame clones only, minus some. The sample yields some 70,000 clones, around 49% seen once. No antigen has been identified for these receptors. Sample: central memory CD4+ T cells from blood. The receptor set was obtained from a man aged 25 to 40 with type 1 diabetes.

This clone was observed a single time. The V call is TRBV9, the J call TRBJ2-1; 11 nucleotides agree with TRBD2. Germline loops: CDR1 SGDLS, CDR2 YYNGEE. The CDR3 is 18 amino acids. Trimming at V came to 0 bases and at J to 7 bases, leaving 12 bases not matched to a gene. The CDR3 DNA follows: TGTGCCAGCAGCGTAGCTGTAATAGCGGGAGGGCCTTGGAATGAGCAGTTCTTC. It translates to CASSVAVIAGGPWNEQFF.

In its sample, this clone was seen a few times. The chain employs TRBV2 and TRBJ2-3, with 8 bases lining up with TRBD1. Germline V gene lookup returns CDR1 SNHLY and CDR2 FYNNEI. The CDR3 consists of 15 residues. After removal of 3 bases from V and 1 base from J, the junction contained 3 bases not matched to a gene. The CDR3 is CASSEEQGGTDTQYF. CDR3 nucleotide sequence: TGTGCCAGCAGTGAGGAACAGGGGGGCACAGATACGCAGTATTTT.

The chain couples TRBV27 to TRBJ2-2; D is unresolved. This CDR3 has 11 residues. V shed 9 bases and J shed 2 bases, with 4 bases lying between them. Germline CDR1 reads MNHEY; CDR2 reads SMNVEV (reference sequence). The CDR3: CASINTGELFF. DNA of the CDR3: TGTGCCAGTATAAACACCGGGGAGCTGTTTTTT.

The chain combines TRBV10-3 with TRBJ1-1; D may be TRBD1 (6 bases). Germline V gene sequence: CDR1 ENHRY, CDR2 SYGVKD. V gave up 8 bases and J gave up 6 bases, with 16 bases separating them. The CDR3 extends over 13 amino acids. CDR3 in DNA: TGTGCCATCGGAACAGGGCAAGCACCTGAAGCTTTCTTT. It encodes CAIGTGQAPEAFF.

The chain couples TRBV5-4 to TRBJ1-2, with TRBD1 identical over 10 bases. The CDR3 has 16 amino acids. Germline V lookup: CDR1 SGHNT, CDR2 YYREEE (reference sequence). The V and J ends lost 1 base and 8 bases, in that order; junction bases with no gene match: 11. DNA for the CDR3: TGTGCCAGCAGCTTGCCTCTTGGGACAGGGGAGGAGGGCTACACCTTC. Amino acids: CASSLPLGTGEEGYTF.